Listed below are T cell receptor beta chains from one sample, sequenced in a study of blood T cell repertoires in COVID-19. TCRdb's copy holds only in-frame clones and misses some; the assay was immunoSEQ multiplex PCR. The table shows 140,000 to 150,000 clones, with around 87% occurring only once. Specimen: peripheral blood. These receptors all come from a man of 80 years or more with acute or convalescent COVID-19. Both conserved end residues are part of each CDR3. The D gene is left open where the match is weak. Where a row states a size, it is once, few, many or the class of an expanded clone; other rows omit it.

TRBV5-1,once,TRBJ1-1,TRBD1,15,TGCGCCAGCAGCTTGGGACAGGGGGGGAACACTGAAGCTTTCTTT,CASSLGQGGNTEAFF
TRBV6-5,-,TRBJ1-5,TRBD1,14,TGTGCCAGCAGTCAGGGACAGTCCTATCAGCCCCAGCATTTT,CASSQGQSYQPQHF
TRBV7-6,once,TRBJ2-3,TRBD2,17,TGTGCCAGCAGCGCCATAGGACTAGCGGGGGGGCTACCTACGCAGTATTTT,CASSAIGLAGGLPTQYF
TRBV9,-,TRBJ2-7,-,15,TGTGCCAGCAGCCTCGACGCTGGGACAACCTACGAGCAGTACTTC,CASSLDAGTTYEQYF
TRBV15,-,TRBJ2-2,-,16,TGTGCCACCCGACATTTAAAACCTGGTTACACCGGGGAGCTGTTTTTT,CATRHLKPGYTGELFF
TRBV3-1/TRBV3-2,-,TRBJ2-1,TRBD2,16,TGTGCCAGCAGCCACACTAGCGGGAGCTCCTACAATGAGCAGTTCTTC,CASSHTSGSSYNEQFF
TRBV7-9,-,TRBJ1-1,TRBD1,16,TGTGCCAGCAGCTCGGGACAGTCCGTAAGGAACACTGAAGCTTTCTTT,CASSSGQSVRNTEAFF
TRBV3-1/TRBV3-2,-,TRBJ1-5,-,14,TGTGCCAGCAGCCAGGGGAGCCCAAATCAGCCCCAGCATTTT,CASSQGSPNQPQHF
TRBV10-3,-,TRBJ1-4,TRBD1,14,TGTGCCATCAGTGACCCCACAGGGGCCGAAAAACTGTTTTTT,CAISDPTGAEKLFF
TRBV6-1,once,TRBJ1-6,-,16,TGTGCCAGCAGTGAACCGGCCAGGGGTATGGATTCACCCCTCCACTTT,CASSEPARGMDSPLHF
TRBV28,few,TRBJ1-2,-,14,TGTGCCAGCAGTTTTGTGGTTCAGGGAGGTGGCTACACCTTC,CASSFVVQGGGYTF
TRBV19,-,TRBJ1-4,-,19,TGTGCCAGTAGTCGCCGGGACACCGTTCTTTTTGCAACTAATGAAAAACTGTTTTTT,CASSRRDTVLFATNEKLFF
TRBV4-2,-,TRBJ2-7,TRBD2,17,TGTGCCAGCAGCCAAGGGACCGGGGGGAGGCAAAACTACGAGCAGTACTTC,CASSQGTGGRQNYEQYF
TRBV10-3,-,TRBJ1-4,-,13,TGTGCCATCAGTGAGTCGGTCGGTGAAAAACTGTTTTTT,CAISESVGEKLFF
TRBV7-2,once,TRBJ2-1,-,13,TGTGCCAGCAGCTTGGACACATACAATGAGCAGTTCTTC,CASSLDTYNEQFF
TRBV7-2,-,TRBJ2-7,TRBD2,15,TGTGCCAGCAGCCCTCGGACTAGCGGGGGACACGAGCAGTACTTC,CASSPRTSGGHEQYF